In this sample, the clone carrying this T cell receptor (beta chain) turned up a few times. What it binds is not known. The germline CDR1 and CDR2 sequences are SGHRS and YFSETQ. This CDR3 contains 13 residues. V was shortened by 4 bases and J by 3 bases, with 10 bases between the two germline ends. PCR employed 60 Vbeta and 13 Jbeta primers. Data came from immunoSEQ multiplex PCR; TCRdb stores just in-frame clones and leaves some out. The sample has over 50,000 clones; 89% are singletons. This entry is derived from a study of cytomegalovirus exposure and HLA in healthy donors. Study results and caveats: A list of 164 TCR beta chains associated with cytomegalovirus was given. The authors later found most CMV-associated TCR beta chains appeared HLA-restricted. Most TCRs appeared rarely, but some public TCRs recurred in many donors. Immune exposure information comprised only CMV serostatus.

Sequences were obtained from PBMCs. The TCR originated in a man aged 25 to 40 in good health and CMV-seropositive. The genes are TRBV5-1 and TRBJ1-1; tentatively, D is TRBD1 (6 bases). CDR3 residues: CASSGEGDTEAFF. In DNA, the CDR3 is TGCGCCAGCAGCGGGGAGGGGGACACTGAAGCTTTCTTT.